This T cell receptor beta chain came from a study of regulatory T cells in long-lasting Graves disease. TCR beta libraries were built with iRepertoire HTBI primers and Arm-PCR of CDR3 regions. TCRdb fed the multiplex PCR reads into MiXCR, producing one record per CDR3 protein. The sample holds over 300,000 distinct CDR3 sequences, around a fifth seen once. Germline loops: CDR1 WSHSY, CDR2 SAAADI. V trimming: 6 bases; J trimming: 6 bases; junction bases outside the gene matches: 5. This CDR3 contains 14 residues. The sample's time point: persistent/refractory GD, antithyroid drugs over 5 years with positive TRAb. TCR sequences were obtained from RNA taken from PBMCs. As collected, the peripheral blood samples measured 7 to 9.5 milliliters each and went into EDTA tubes.

The TCR sequence derives from a female donor with Graves disease. The chain combines TRBV10-2 with TRBJ2-2, with 9 bases fitting TRBD1. The specimen comprised peripheral blood mononuclear cells (PBMCs), sampled when the disease was refractory, from a patient treated with antithyroid drugs. CDR3 amino acids: CASRGQGGAGELFF. For the CDR3, the DNA is TGCGCCAGCAGGGGACAGGGTGGTGCCGGGGAGCTGTTTTTT.